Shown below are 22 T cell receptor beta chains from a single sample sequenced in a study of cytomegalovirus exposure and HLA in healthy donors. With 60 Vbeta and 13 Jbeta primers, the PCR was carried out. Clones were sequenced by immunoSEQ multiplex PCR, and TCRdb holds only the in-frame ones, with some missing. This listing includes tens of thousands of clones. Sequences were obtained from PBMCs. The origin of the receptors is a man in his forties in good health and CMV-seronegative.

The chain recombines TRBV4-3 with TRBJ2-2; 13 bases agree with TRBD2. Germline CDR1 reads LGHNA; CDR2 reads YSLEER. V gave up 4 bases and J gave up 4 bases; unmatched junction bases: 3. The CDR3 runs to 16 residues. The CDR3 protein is CASSPGTSGTTGELFF. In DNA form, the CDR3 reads TGCGCCAGCAGCCCCGGGACTAGCGGGACCACCGGGGAGCTGTTTTTT.

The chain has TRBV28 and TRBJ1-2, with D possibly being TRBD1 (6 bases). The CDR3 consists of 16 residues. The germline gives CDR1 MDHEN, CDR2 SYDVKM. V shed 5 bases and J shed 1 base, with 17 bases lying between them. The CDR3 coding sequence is TGTGCCAGCAGTCTTTGGGGGGGGGCTAGTAACTATGGCTACACCTTC. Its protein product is CASSLWGGASNYGYTF.

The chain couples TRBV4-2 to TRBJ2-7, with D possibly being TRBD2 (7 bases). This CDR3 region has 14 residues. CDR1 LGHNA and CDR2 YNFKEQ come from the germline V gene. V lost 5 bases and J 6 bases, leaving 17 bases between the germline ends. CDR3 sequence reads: CASSDRTRGGEQYF. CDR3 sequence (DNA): TGTGCCAGCAGCGACCGGACTAGGGGGGGCGAGCAGTACTTC.

As DNA, the CDR3 is TGTGCCACCAGCAGTGGGGGCATGATGAACACTGAAGCTTTCTTT. Translating it yields CATSSGGMMNTEAFF. This chain connects TRBV15 to TRBJ1-1; a possible D gene is TRBD1 (6 bases). V was pared by 3 bases and J by 0 bases, with 11 bases between. Germline CDR1 LNHNV, CDR2 YYDKDF (reference sequence). There are 15 residues in the CDR3.

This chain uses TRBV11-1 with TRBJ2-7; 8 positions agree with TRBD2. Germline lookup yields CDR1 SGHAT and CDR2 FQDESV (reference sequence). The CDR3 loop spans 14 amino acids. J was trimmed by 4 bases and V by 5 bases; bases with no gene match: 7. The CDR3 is CASSRAGVTYEQYF. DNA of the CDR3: TGTGCCAGCAGCCGAGCGGGAGTTACTTACGAGCAGTACTTC.

CDR3 loop: CSVALDGSSYEQYF. The CDR3 region has the DNA TGCAGCGTTGCTCTAGACGGCAGCTCCTACGAGCAGTACTTC. V gene TRBV29-1 combines with J gene TRBJ2-7; unclear D gene. The CDR3 is 14 residues long. Trimming cost V 4 bases and J 0 bases, with 13 bases left between them. Germline V gene lookup returns CDR1 SQVTM and CDR2 ANQGSEA.

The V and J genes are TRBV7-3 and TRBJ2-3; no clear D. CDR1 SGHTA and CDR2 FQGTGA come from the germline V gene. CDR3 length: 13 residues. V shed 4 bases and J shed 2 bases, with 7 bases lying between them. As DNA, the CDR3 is TGTGCCAGCAGCTCCTATACCACAGATACGCAGTATTTT. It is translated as CASSSYTTDTQYF.

CDR3 sequence reads: CSVGVGGNEQYF. The CDR3, as DNA: TGCAGCGTTGGGGTAGGGGGCAACGAGCAGTACTTC. The chain carries TRBV29-1 and TRBJ2-7, with 7 bases aligning to TRBD1. The V and J ends lost 4 bases and 5 bases, in that order; junction bases with no gene match: 5. The CDR3 consists of 12 residues. CDR1 and CDR2 from the germline V gene are SQVTM and ANQGSEA.

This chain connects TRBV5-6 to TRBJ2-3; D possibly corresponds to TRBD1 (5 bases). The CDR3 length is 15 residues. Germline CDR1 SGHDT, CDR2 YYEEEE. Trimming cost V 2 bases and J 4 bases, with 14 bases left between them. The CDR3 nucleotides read TGTGCCAGCAGCTTAGGTCAGGGCATATCAGATACGCAGTATTTT. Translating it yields CASSLGQGISDTQYF.

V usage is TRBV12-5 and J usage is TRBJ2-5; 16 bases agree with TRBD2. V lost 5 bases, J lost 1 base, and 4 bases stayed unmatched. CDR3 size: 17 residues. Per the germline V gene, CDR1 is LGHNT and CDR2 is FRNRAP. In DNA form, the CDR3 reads TGTGCTAGTGGTCGGGGACTAGCGGGAGGGATCCAAGAGACCCAGTACTTC. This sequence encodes CASGRGLAGGIQETQYF. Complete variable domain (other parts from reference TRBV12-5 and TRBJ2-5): DARVTQTPRHKVTEMGQEVTMRCQPILGHNTVFWYRQTMMQGLELLAYFRNRAPLDDSGMPKDRFSAEMPDATLATLKIQPSEPRDSAVYFCASGRGLAGGIQETQYFGPGTRLLVL.

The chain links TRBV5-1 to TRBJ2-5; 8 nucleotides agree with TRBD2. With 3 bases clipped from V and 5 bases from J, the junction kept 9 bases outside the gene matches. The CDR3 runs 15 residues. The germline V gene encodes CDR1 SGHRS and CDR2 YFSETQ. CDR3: CASSSHLAGGETQYF. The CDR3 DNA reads TGCGCCAGCAGCTCGCACCTAGCGGGCGGGGAGACCCAGTACTTC.

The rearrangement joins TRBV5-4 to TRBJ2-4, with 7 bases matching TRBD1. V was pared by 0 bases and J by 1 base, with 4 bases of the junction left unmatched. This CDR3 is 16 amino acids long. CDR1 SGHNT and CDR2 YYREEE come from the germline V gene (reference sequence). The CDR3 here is CASSLGGGQAKNIQYF. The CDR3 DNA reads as TGTGCCAGCAGCTTGGGAGGGGGCCAGGCCAAAAACATTCAGTACTTC.

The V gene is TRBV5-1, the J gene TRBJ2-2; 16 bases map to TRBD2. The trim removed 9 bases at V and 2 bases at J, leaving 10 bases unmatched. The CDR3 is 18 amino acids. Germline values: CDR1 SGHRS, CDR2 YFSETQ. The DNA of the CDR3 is TGCGCCACCAATACCGGGACTAGCGGGAGGGCAAACACCGGGGAGCTGTTTTTT. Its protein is CATNTGTSGRANTGELFF.

The CDR3 loop is CASSYAGLDQPQHF. DNA of the CDR3: TGTGCCAGCAGCTACGCAGGGTTGGATCAGCCCCAGCATTTT. The chain uses TRBV7-9 and TRBJ1-5; a possible D gene is TRBD1 (5 bases). Trimming stripped 4 bases from V and 5 bases from J, with 12 bases between. This CDR3 has 14 residues. Germline CDR1 and CDR2: SEHNR and FQNEAQ (reference sequence).

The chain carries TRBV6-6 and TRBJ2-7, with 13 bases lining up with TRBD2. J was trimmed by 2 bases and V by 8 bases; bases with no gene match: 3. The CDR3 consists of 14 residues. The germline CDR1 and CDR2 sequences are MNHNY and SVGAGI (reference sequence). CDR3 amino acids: CASGGLAGPYEQYF. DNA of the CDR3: TGTGCCAGCGGGGGACTAGCGGGACCCTACGAGCAGTACTTC.

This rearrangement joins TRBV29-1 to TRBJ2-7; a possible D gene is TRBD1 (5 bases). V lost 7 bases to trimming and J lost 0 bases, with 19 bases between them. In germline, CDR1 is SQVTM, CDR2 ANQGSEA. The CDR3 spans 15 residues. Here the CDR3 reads CSARKGQEGSYEQYF. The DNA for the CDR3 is TGCAGCGCCCGGAAGGGGCAGGAAGGCTCCTACGAGCAGTACTTC.

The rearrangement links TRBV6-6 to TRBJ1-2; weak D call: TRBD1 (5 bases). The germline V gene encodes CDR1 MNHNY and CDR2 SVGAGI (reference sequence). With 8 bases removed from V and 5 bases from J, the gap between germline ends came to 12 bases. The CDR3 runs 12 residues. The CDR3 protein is CASGAETYGYTF. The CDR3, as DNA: TGTGCCAGCGGGGCAGAGACTTATGGCTACACCTTC.

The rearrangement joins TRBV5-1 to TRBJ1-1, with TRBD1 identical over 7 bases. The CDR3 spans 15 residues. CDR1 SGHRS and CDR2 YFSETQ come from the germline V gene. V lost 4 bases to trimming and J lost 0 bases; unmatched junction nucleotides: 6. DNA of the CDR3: TGCGCCAGCAGCCAGCAGGGGGGCCTGAACACTGAAGCTTTCTTT. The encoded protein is CASSQQGGLNTEAFF.

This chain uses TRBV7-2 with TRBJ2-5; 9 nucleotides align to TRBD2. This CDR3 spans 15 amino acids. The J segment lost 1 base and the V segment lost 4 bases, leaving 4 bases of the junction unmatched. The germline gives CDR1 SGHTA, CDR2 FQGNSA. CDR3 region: CASSSMTSGQETQYF. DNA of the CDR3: TGTGCCAGCAGCTCCATGACTAGCGGCCAAGAGACCCAGTACTTC.

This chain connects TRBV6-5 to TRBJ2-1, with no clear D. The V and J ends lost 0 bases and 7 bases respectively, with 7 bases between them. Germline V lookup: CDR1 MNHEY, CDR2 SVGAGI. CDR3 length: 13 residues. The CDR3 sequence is CASSYSILNEQFF. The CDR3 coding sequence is TGTGCCAGCAGTTACTCAATCCTAAATGAGCAGTTCTTC.

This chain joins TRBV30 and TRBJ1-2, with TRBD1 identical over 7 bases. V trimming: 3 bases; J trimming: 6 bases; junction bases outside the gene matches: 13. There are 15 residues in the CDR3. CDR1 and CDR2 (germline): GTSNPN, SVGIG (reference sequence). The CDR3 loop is CAWSVVQGVLHGYTF. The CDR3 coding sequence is TGTGCCTGGAGCGTAGTTCAGGGGGTACTGCATGGCTACACCTTC.

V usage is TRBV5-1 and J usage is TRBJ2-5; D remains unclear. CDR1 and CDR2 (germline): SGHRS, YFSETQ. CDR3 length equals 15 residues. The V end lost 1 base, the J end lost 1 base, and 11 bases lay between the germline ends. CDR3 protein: CASSLFPLIQETQYF. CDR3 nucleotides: TGCGCCAGCAGCTTGTTCCCCCTAATCCAAGAGACCCAGTACTTC.